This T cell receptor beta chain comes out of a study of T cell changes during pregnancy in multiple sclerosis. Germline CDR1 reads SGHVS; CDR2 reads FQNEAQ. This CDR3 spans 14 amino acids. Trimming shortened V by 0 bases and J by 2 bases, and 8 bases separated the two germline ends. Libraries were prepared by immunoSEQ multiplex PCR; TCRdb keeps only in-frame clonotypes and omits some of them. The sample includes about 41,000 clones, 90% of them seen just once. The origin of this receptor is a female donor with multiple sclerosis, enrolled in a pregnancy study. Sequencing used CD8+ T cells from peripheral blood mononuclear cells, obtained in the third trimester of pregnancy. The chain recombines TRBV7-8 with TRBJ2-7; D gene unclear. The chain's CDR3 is CASSLAGTTYEQYF. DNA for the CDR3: TGTGCCAGCAGCTTAGCGGGCACCACCTACGAGCAGTACTTC.